This TCR beta chain was captured by sequencing in a study of naive and memory T cell subsets. Regarding the study as a whole: In CD4 and CD8 cells, diversity dropped from naive through EMRA. Between naive and memory subsets, TCR abundance power law exponents differed.

Cells stained for CD3, CD4, CD8, CD45RA and CD27 were sorted into four subsets. Two oligonucleotides, mixed equimolar, formed the beta constant-region primer covering TRBC1 and TRBC2. Nested alpha and beta constant-region primers with the SP2 primer drove four PCR rounds on ligated cDNA. TCRdb reprocessed the UMI-ligation and nested PCR reads via MiXCR and lists one record per CDR3 protein. The sample consists of 89,000 or so distinct CDR3 sequences, under 15% of them appearing once. Germline values: CDR1 GTSNPN, CDR2 SVGIG (reference sequence). The ends were cut back, 6 bases at V and 7 bases at J, with 12 bases in the middle. CDR3 length: 11 residues. This clonotype showed up just a few times. The target antigen is unknown.

The rearrangement uses TRBV30 and TRBJ1-2; no reliable D call. This TCR was recovered from a human donor in good health. The specimen was central memory CD4+ T cells from blood. The CDR3 protein is CACNGISGYTF. In nucleotides, the CDR3 is TGTGCCTGTAACGGAATCTCTGGCTACACCTTC.